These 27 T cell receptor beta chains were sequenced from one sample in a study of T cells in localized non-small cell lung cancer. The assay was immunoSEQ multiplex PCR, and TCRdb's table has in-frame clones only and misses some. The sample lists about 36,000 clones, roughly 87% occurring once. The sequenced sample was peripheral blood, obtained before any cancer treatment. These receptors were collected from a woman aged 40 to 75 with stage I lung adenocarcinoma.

The CDR3 reads CASSLGSGQGINEQFF. The CDR3 coding sequence is TGTGCCAGCAGCTTGGGCTCGGGACAGGGTATCAATGAGCAGTTCTTC. J is TRBJ2-1 and V is TRBV5-4, with 9 bases lining up with TRBD1. V shed 0 bases, J shed 6 bases, and the junction held 7 bases outside the gene matches. The CDR3 runs to 16 residues. The germline CDR1 and CDR2 sequences are SGHNT and YYREEE (reference sequence).

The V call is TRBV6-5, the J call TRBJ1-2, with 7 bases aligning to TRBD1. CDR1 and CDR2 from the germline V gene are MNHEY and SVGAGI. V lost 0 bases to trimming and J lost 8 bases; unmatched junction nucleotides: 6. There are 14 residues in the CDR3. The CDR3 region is CASSYSAGGRGYTF. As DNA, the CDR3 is TGTGCCAGCAGTTACTCGGCAGGGGGACGAGGCTACACCTTC.

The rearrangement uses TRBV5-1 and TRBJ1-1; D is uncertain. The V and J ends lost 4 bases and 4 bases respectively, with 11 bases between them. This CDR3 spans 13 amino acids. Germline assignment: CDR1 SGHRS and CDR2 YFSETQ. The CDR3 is CASSLQARTEAFF. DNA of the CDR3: TGCGCCAGCAGCCTTCAGGCGCGCACTGAAGCTTTCTTT.

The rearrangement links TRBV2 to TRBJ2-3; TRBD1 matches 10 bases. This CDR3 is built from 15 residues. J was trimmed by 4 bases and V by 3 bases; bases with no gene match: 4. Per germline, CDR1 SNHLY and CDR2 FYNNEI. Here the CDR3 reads CASSDRGQGSDTQYF. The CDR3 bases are TGTGCCAGCAGTGATAGGGGACAGGGGTCAGATACGCAGTATTTT.

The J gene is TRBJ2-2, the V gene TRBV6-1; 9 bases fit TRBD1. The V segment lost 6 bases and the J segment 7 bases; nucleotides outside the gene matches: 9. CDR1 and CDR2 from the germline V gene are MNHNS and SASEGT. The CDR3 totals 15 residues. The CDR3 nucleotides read TGTGCCAGCAGCCTGCAACAGGGGGCCTTCGGGGAGCTGTTTTTT. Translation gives CASSLQQGAFGELFF.

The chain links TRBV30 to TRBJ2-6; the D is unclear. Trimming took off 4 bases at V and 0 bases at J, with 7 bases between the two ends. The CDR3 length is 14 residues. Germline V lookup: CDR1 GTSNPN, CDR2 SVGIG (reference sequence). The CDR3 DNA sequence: TGTGCCTGGACGTTCGGCTCTGGGGCCAACGTCCTGACTTTC. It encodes CAWTFGSGANVLTF.

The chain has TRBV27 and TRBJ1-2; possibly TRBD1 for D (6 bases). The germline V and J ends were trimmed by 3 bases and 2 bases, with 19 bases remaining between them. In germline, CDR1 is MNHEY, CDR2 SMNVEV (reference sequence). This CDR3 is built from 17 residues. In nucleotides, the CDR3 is TGTGCCAGCAGTTTGCGGGGGGCGTTGGTAGGGAACTATGGCTACACCTTC. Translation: CASSLRGALVGNYGYTF.

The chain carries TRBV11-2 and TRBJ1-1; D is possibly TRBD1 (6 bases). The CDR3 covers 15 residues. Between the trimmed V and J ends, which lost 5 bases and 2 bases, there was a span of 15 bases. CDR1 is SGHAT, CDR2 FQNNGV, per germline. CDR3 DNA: TGTGCCAGCAGCCATTACCAGGGGATAAACACTGAAGCTTTCTTT. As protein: CASSHYQGINTEAFF.

CDR3 protein: CASSFDAMVEAFF. CDR3 in DNA: TGTGCCAGTAGTTTCGACGCGATGGTCGAAGCTTTCTTT. The chain is built from TRBV19 and TRBJ1-1, with D hard to call. CDR3 length equals 13 residues. CDR1 LNHDA and CDR2 SQIVND come from the germline V gene (reference sequence). V was pared by 5 bases and J by 8 bases, with 15 bases between.

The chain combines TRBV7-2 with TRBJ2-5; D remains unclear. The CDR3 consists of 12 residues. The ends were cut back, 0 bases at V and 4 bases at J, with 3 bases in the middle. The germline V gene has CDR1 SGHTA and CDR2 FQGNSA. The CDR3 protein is CASSLARETQYF. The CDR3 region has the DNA TGTGCCAGCAGCTTAGCGAGAGAGACCCAGTACTTC.

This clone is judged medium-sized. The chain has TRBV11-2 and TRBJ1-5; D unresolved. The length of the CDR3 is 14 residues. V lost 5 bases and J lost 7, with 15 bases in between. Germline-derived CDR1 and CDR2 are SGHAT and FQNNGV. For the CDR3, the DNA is TGTGCCAGCAGCCCTACGTCGGGGTCACAGCCCCAGCATTTT. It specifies CASSPTSGSQPQHF.

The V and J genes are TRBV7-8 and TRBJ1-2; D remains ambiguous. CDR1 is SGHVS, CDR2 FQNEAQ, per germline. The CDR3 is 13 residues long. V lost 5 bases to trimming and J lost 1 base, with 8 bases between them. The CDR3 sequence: CASSRTVNYGYTF. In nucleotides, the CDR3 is TGTGCCAGCAGCCGAACAGTTAACTATGGCTACACCTTC.

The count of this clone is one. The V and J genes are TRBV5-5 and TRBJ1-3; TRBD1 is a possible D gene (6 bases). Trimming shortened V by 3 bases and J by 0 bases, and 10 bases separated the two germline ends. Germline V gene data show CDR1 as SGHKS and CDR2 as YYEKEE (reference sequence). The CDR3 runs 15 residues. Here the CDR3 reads CASSSGQTSGNTIYF. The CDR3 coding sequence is TGTGCCAGCAGCTCCGGACAGACCTCTGGAAACACCATATATTTT. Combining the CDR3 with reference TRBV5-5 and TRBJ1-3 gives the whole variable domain DAGVTQSPTHLIKTRGQQVTLRCSPISGHKSVSWYQQVLGQGPQFIFQYYEKEERGRGNFPDRFSARQFPNYSSELNVNALLLGDSALYLCASSSGQTSGNTIYFGEGSWLTVV.

The CDR3 nucleotides are TGTGCCAGCAGCGTCGCCCCCGGGAACCCTAGGAGCAATGAGCAGTTCTTC. Translated: CASSVAPGNPRSNEQFF. The chain employs TRBV2 and TRBJ2-1; D perhaps matches TRBD2 (5 bases). This CDR3 comprises 17 residues. Trimming removed 6 bases at V and 6 bases at J, with 24 bases between. CDR1 is SNHLY and CDR2 is FYNNEI in the germline V gene.

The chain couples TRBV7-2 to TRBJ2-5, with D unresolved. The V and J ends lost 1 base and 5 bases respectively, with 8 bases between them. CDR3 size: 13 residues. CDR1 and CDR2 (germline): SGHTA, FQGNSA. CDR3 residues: CASSLGFGETQYF. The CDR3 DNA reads TGTGCCAGCAGCTTAGGATTTGGGGAGACCCAGTACTTC.

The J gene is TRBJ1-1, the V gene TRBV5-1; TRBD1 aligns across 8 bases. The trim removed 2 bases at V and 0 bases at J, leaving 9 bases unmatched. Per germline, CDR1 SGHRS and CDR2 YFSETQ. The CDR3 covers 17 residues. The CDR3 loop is CASSLKTGERMNTEAFF. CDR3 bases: TGCGCCAGCAGCTTAAAGACAGGGGAGCGAATGAACACTGAAGCTTTCTTT.

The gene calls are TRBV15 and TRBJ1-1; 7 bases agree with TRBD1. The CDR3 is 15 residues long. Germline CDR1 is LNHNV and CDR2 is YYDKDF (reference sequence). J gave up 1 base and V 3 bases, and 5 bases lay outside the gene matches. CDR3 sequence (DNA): TGTGCCACCAGCAGGGGAAGGACAGGGAACACTGAAGCTTTCTTT. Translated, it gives CATSRGRTGNTEAFF.

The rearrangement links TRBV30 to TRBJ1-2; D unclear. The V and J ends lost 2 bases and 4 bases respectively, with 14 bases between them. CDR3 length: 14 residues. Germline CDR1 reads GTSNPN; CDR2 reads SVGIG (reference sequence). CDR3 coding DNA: TGTGCCTGGAGTTCGTCAGGAGGACTCTATGGCTACACCTTC. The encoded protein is CAWSSSGGLYGYTF. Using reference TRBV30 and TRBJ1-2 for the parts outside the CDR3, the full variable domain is SQTIHQWPATLVQPVGSPLSLECTVEGTSNPNLYWYRQAAGRGLQLLFYSVGIGQISSEVPQNLSASRPQDRQFILSSKKLLLSDSGFYLCAWSSSGGLYGYTFGSGTRLTVV.

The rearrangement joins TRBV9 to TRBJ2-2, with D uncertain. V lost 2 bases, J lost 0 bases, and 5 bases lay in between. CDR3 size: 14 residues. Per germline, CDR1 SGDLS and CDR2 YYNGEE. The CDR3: CASSVYANTGELFF. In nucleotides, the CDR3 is TGTGCCAGCAGCGTCTACGCGAACACCGGGGAGCTGTTTTTT.

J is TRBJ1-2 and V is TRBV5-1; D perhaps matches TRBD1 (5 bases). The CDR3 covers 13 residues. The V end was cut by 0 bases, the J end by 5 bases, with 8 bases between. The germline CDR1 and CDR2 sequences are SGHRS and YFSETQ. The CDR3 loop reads CASSLGQTYGYTF. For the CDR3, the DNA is TGCGCCAGCAGCTTGGGACAGACGTATGGCTACACCTTC.

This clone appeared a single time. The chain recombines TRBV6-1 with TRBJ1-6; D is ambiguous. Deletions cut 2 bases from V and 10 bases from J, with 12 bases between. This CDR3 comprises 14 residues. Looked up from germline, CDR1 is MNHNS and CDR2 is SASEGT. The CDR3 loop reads CASSELRYGSPLHF. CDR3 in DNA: TGTGCCAGCAGTGAACTCCGGTATGGGTCACCCCTCCACTTT.

CDR3 DNA: TGTGCCAGCAGCGGCCATTCTAGCGGGGGGGGCACAGATACGCAGTATTTT. Translating it yields CASSGHSSGGGTDTQYF. This chain links TRBV9 with TRBJ2-3; TRBD2 matches 12 bases. Unmatched junction bases numbered 6, after V lost 3 bases and J lost 1 base. Germline V lookup: CDR1 SGDLS, CDR2 YYNGEE. There are 17 residues in the CDR3.

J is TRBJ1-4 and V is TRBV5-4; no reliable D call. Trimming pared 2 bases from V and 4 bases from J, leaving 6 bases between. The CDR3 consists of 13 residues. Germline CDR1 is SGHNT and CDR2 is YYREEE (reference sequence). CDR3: CASSLKDNEKLFF. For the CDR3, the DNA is TGTGCCAGCAGCTTAAAGGATAATGAAAAACTGTTTTTT.

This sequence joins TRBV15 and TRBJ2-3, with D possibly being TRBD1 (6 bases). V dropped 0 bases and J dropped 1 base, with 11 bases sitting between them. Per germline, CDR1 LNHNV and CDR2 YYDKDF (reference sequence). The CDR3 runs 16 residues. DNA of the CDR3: TGTGCCACCAGCAGAGATGGGTCAGGGGGCACAGATACGCAGTATTTT. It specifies CATSRDGSGGTDTQYF.

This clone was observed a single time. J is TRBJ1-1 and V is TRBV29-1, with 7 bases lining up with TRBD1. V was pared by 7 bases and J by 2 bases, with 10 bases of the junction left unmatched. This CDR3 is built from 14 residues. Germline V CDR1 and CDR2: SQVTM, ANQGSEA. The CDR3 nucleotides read TGCAGCGCCGCGGGACAGTCCCTTAACACTGAAGCTTTCTTT. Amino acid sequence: CSAAGQSLNTEAFF.

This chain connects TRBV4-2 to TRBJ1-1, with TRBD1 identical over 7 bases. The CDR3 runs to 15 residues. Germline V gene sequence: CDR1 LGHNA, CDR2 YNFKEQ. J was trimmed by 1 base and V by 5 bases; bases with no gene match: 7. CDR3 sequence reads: CASSFPGGGNTEAFF. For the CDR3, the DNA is TGTGCCAGCAGCTTTCCAGGGGGTGGGAACACTGAAGCTTTCTTT.

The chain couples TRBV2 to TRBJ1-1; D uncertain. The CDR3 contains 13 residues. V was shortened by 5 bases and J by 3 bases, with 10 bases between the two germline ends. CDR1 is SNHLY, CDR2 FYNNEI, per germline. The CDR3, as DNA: TGTGCCAGCAGTCTCGACGGAGACACTGAAGCTTTCTTT. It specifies CASSLDGDTEAFF. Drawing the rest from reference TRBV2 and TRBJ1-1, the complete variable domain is EPEVTQTPSHQVTQMGQEVILRCVPISNHLYFYWYRQILGQKVEFLVSFYNNEISEKSEIFDDQFSVERPDGSNFTLKIRSTKLEDSAMYFCASSLDGDTEAFFGQGTRLTVV.